This T cell receptor (beta chain) was retrieved from a study of T cell repertoires in cytomegalovirus infection. Across the study: Indicated by public TCR beta signatures were CMV infection and matching HLA type. Findings and caveats of the study: Identification of carriers of CMV plus the relevant HLA was performed using cumulative public TCR beta family frequency. CMV-specific TCR beta clonotypes restricted by HLA-C were the ones dominating the ex vivo response.

On this clonotype itself: What it recognizes is unknown.

TCRdb analysed the reads with MiXCR anew, one entry per CDR3 protein. This table holds under 600,000 distinct CDR3 sequences, 15% to 20% found once. Material for sequencing was CD8+ T cells from PBMCs. The source of this sequence is a human donor in good health (CMV status not recorded). Some clones in this sample may be carry-over from other donors' samples.

The CDR3 loop is CASSVSGDTDTQYF. CDR3 coding DNA: TGTGCCAGCAGCGTTAGCGGCGACACAGATACGCAGTATTTT. The rearrangement links TRBV9 to TRBJ2-3; D is perhaps TRBD2 (6 bases). The CDR3 contains 14 residues. V lost 2 bases and J 2 bases, leaving 9 bases between the germline ends. The germline gives CDR1 SGDLS, CDR2 YYNGEE.